A single T cell receptor beta chain is shown here with its context. Noted treatment: randomized to nivolumab then ipilimumab (arm A) or the reverse (arm B). The method was immunoSEQ multiplex PCR; TCRdb's version includes in-frame clones alone and lacks a portion of them. The sample lists roughly 3,700 clones, under 25% seen once, with around 16% in the top ten. The sample is drawn from a study of sequential checkpoint blockade in melanoma. Looking at the study overall: About 89 pretreatment tumor DNA samples were TCRβ immunosequenced.

CDR3 length: 16 residues. Germline CDR1 is LNHDA and CDR2 is SQIVND (reference sequence). V shed 5 bases, J shed 2 bases, and the junction held 11 bases outside the gene matches. Sequences were derived from tumor tissue (inferred from file names), sampled from a patient given nivolumab and ipilimumab in sequence. The chain couples TRBV19 to TRBJ1-2, with TRBD1 matching over 7 bases. The receptor was isolated from a human donor with melanoma. CDR3 nucleotides: TGTGCCAGTAGTCCCCTTAGGGGACAGAGAAACTATGGCTACACCTTC. It encodes CASSPLRGQRNYGYTF.